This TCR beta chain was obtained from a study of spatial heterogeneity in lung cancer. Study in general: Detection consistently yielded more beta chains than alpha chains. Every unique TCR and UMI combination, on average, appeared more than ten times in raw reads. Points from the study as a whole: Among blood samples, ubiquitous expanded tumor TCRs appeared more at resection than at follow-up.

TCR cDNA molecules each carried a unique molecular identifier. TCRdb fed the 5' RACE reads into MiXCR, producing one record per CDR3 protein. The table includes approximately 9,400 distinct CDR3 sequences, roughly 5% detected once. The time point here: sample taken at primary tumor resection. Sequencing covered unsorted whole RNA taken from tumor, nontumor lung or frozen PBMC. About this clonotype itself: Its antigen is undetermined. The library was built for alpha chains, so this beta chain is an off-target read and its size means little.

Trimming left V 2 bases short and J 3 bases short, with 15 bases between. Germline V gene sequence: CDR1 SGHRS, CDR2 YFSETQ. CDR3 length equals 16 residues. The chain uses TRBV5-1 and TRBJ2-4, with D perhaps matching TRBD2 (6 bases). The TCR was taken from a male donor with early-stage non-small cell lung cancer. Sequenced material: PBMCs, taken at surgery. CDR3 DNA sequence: TGCGCCAGCAGCTTAACGTTGGAGGGAGTCAAAAACATTCAGTACTTC. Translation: CASSLTLEGVKNIQYF. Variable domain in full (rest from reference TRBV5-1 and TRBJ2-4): KAGVTQTPRYLIKTRGQQVTLSCSPISGHRSVSWYQQTPGQGLQFLFEYFSETQRNKGNFPGRFSGRQFSNSRSEMNVSTLELGDSALYLCASSLTLEGVKNIQYFGAGTRLSVL.